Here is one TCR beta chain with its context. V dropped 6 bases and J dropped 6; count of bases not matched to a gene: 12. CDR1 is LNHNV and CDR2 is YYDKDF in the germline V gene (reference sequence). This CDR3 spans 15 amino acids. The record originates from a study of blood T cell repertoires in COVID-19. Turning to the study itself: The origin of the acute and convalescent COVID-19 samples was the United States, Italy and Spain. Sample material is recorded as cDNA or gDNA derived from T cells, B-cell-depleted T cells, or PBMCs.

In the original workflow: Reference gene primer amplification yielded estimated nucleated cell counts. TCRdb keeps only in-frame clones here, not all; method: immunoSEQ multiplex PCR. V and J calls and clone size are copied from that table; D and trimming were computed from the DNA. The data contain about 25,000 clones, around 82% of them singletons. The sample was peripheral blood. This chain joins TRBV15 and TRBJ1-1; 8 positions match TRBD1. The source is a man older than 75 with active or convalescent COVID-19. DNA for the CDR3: TGTGCCACCAGGAAATATGACAGGGGATACTCTGAAGCTTTCTTT. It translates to CATRKYDRGYSEAFF.